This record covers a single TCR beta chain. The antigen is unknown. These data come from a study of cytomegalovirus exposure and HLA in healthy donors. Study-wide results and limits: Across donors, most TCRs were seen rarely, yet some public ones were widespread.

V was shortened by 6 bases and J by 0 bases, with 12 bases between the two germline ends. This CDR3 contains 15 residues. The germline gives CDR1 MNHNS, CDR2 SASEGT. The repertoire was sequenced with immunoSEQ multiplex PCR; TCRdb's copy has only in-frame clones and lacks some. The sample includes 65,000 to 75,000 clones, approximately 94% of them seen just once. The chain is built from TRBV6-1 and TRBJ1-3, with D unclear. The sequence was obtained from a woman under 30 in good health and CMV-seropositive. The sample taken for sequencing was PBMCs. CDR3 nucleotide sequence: TGTGCCAGCAGGATAGACGGAGGCTCTGGAAACACCATATATTTT. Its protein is CASRIDGGSGNTIYF.